The sequence of this TCR beta chain was determined in a study of shared clonotypes between healthy human individuals. From germline, CDR1 is SGHRS and CDR2 YFSETQ. V dropped 0 bases and J dropped 4 bases, with 14 bases sitting between them. The CDR3 consists of 16 residues. Profiling relied on immunoSEQ multiplex PCR, and the TCRdb table lists in-frame clones only, not all of them. The data show millions of clones, approximately 94% seen once. V gene TRBV5-1 combines with J gene TRBJ1-3; a possible D gene is TRBD1 (5 bases). The sample taken for sequencing was naive CD4+ T cells sorted from blood. The subset here: CD45RA+ positively selected. This sequence was found in a man aged 18-30 years in good health. In nucleotides, the CDR3 is TGCGCCAGCAGCTTGGTTAGCGGGGCGCAGGGAAACACCATATATTTT. This encodes CASSLVSGAQGNTIYF. Full variable domain (remainder filled in from reference TRBV5-1 and TRBJ1-3): KAGVTQTPRYLIKTRGQQVTLSCSPISGHRSVSWYQQTPGQGLQFLFEYFSETQRNKGNFPGRFSGRQFSNSRSEMNVSTLELGDSALYLCASSLVSGAQGNTIYFGEGSWLTVV.